This is a list of T cell receptor beta chains from one sample in a study of sequential checkpoint blockade in melanoma. TCRdb's copy holds only in-frame clones and misses some; the assay was immunoSEQ multiplex PCR. The profile covers approximately 21,000 clones, with roughly 80% appearing a single time and roughly 9.1% taken by the ten largest. The material sequenced was CD8+ T cells sorted from blood (inferred from file names), taken from a patient given nivolumab and ipilimumab in sequence. These receptors came from a human donor with melanoma. The CDR3 runs from the conserved cysteine through the conserved F or W. A D gene is named only where the DNA matches it firmly. A clone size is listed for some rows: how often the clone was seen (once, few, many), or a class if it is expanded.

.	TRBD1	15	TRBV5-1	TRBJ2-7	CASSLDATGLYEQYF	TGCGCCAGCAGCTTGGATGCGACAGGGTTGTACGAGCAGTACTTC
.	.	11	TRBV4-1	TRBJ2-1	CASSRSNEQFF	TGCGCCAGCAGTCGGAGCAATGAGCAGTTCTTC
.	TRBD2	14	TRBV30	TRBJ2-3	CAWTLKLAGHTQYF	TGTGCCTGGACCCTCAAGCTAGCGGGGCATACGCAGTATTTT
.	.	16	TRBV27	TRBJ2-7	CASSLSTDPIIYEQYF	TGTGCCAGCAGTTTATCGACAGATCCTATAATCTACGAGCAGTACTTC
once	TRBD1	12	TRBV14	TRBJ1-4	CASSQTGDKLFF	TGTGCCAGCAGCCAAACAGGGGACAAACTGTTTTTT
few	.	14	TRBV7-2	TRBJ1-1	CASSPWTANTEAFF	TGTGCCAGCAGCCCGTGGACAGCGAACACTGAAGCTTTCTTT
.	TRBD2	13	TRBV9	TRBJ2-7	CASSRGGLREQYF	TGTGCCAGCAGCCGGGGGGGGCTGAGAGAGCAGTACTTC
.	.	13	TRBV19	TRBJ2-7	CASSITAAYEQYF	TGTGCCAGTAGTATTACAGCAGCCTACGAGCAGTACTTC
.	TRBD1	15	TRBV7-9	TRBJ1-1	CASSSPTGGITEAFF	TGTGCCAGCAGCTCCCCGACAGGGGGAATAACTGAAGCTTTCTTT
once	TRBD2	14	TRBV6-4	TRBJ2-3	CASSEAGGTDTQYF	TGTGCCAGCAGTGAAGCGGGGGGCACAGATACGCAGTATTTT
.	.	15	TRBV7-2	TRBJ1-3	CASSPWRGSGNTIYF	TGTGCCAGCAGCCCCTGGAGGGGCTCTGGAAACACCATATATTTT
medium-sized	.	16	TRBV11-2	TRBJ2-7	CASSWAIGTETYEQYF	TGTGCCAGCAGCTGGGCTATTGGGACTGAAACCTACGAGCAGTACTTC
.	TRBD1	14	TRBV19	TRBJ2-7	CAISKTGSSYEQYF	TGTGCCATTTCGAAGACAGGGAGCTCCTACGAGCAGTACTTC
.	.	16	TRBV7-8	TRBJ2-3	CASSFSRRTSTDTQYF	TGTGCCAGCAGCTTTAGTAGGCGGACTAGCACAGATACGCAGTATTTT
.	TRBD2	15	TRBV7-2	TRBJ2-7	CASSFISGRTYEQYF	TGTGCCAGCAGCTTCATCAGCGGGAGGACCTACGAGCAGTACTTC
.	.	13	TRBV28	TRBJ2-5	CASSLRGEKTQYF	TGTGCCAGCAGTTTAAGGGGCGAAAAGACCCAGTACTTC
.	.	15	TRBV2	TRBJ2-7	CATLHKSGVRNEQYF	TGTGCCACCCTTCATAAGAGCGGTGTACGAAACGAGCAGTACTTC
.	.	16	TRBV27	TRBJ2-1	CASSLSGLLPNNEQFF	TGTGCCAGCAGTTTATCGGGGCTACTACCTAACAATGAGCAGTTCTTC
.	.	15	TRBV27	TRBJ2-3	CASSLSARGGDTQYF	TGTGCCAGCAGTTTAAGTGCCAGGGGTGGGGATACGCAGTATTTT
.	.	14	TRBV9	TRBJ1-3	CASSPTGNGNTIYF	TGTGCCAGCAGCCCCACGGGGAATGGAAACACCATATATTTT
.	.	14	TRBV27	TRBJ2-7	CASSLWAASYEQYF	TGTGCCAGCAGTTTATGGGCAGCCTCCTACGAGCAGTACTTC
few	.	16	TRBV9	TRBJ2-1	CASSVALGGRYNEQFF	TGTGCCAGCAGCGTAGCTTTGGGTGGGAGATACAATGAGCAGTTCTTC
.	TRBD1	16	TRBV6-6	TRBJ2-2	CASRRGTGATTGELFF	TGTGCCAGCAGACGTGGGACAGGGGCGACCACCGGGGAGCTGTTTTTT
.	TRBD2	16	TRBV19	TRBJ2-3	CASSVIAGEGTDTQYF	TGTGCCAGTAGTGTTATAGCGGGAGAGGGCACAGATACGCAGTATTTT
.	TRBD2	13	TRBV7-8	TRBJ2-1	CASSSGGAAEQFF	TGTGCCAGCAGCTCGGGGGGGGCGGCTGAGCAGTTCTTC
.	.	16	TRBV7-8	TRBJ2-7	CASSLVSWPNIYEQYF	TGTGCCAGCAGCTTAGTTTCGTGGCCCAACATCTACGAGCAGTACTTC
.	.	12	TRBV6-5	TRBJ1-2	CASYGFSEGYTF	TGTGCCAGCTACGGGTTTTCGGAAGGCTACACCTTC
.	.	17	TRBV5-8	TRBJ1-5	CASSLNIFKEEYQPQHF	TGTGCCAGCAGCTTAAATATTTTCAAGGAGGAGTATCAGCCCCAGCATTTT
.	.	16	TRBV21-1	TRBJ2-5	CASITPGGGAKETQYF	TGTGCCAGCATCACCCCAGGTGGGGGGGCGAAAGAGACCCAGTACTTC
.	TRBD1	15	TRBV5-5	TRBJ1-1	CASSTWTGGDTEAFF	TGTGCCAGCAGCACCTGGACAGGGGGAGACACTGAAGCTTTCTTT
few	.	13	TRBV27	TRBJ1-2	CASRITRGRGYTF	TGTGCCAGCAGAATCACGCGGGGTCGTGGCTACACCTTC
.	.	16	TRBV9	TRBJ1-4	CASSGTHRVTNEKLFF	TGTGCCAGCAGCGGAACCCACAGGGTTACTAATGAAAAACTGTTTTTT
few	TRBD1	14	TRBV30	TRBJ1-2	CAWARDRGSGGYTF	TGTGCCTGGGCTAGGGACAGGGGATCGGGCGGCTACACCTTC
.	TRBD1	17	TRBV25-1	TRBJ1-5	CASSADSTGGFGQPQHF	TGTGCCAGCAGTGCCGATAGTACAGGGGGCTTTGGTCAGCCCCAGCATTTT
.	TRBD1	17	TRBV9	TRBJ2-2	CASSQRDRGLKTGELFF	TGTGCCAGCAGCCAGCGGGACAGGGGGCTTAAAACCGGGGAGCTGTTTTTT
.	.	14	TRBV7-8	TRBJ1-5	CASSPGGTNQPQHF	TGTGCCAGCAGCCCCGGGGGTACCAATCAGCCCCAGCATTTT
.	.	15	TRBV11-2	TRBJ1-2	CASSQERGSPYGYTF	TGCGCCAGCAGCCAAGAAAGGGGGAGTCCCTATGGCTACACCTTC